The entry that follows covers one TCR beta chain sequence. This record belongs to a study of blood T cell repertoires in COVID-19. Study context: The origin of the acute and convalescent COVID-19 samples was the United States, Italy and Spain.

The CDR3 runs 14 residues. The V gene end was trimmed by 3 bases and the J gene end by 2 bases; junction bases not matched to a gene: 2. Germline assignment: CDR1 LNHDA and CDR2 SQIVND (reference sequence). The data were produced by immunoSEQ multiplex PCR, yet TCRdb's version contains in-frame clones alone and is incomplete. The sample comprises around 250,000 clones, roughly 80% of which are singletons, and around 3.4% rests with the top ten. The chain employs TRBV19 and TRBJ2-5, with 8 bases matching TRBD1. This clonotype was sampled from a woman aged 18-29 years with acute or convalescent COVID-19. Input material: peripheral blood. The CDR3: CASSIGQGQETQYF. CDR3 coding DNA: TGTGCCAGTAGTATCGGACAGGGACAAGAGACCCAGTACTTC.